The T cell receptor beta chain under discussion was sequenced for a study of identical twins. Whole-study findings and limits: The study reached conclusions through statistical analysis that was cross-sectional, not following the same donors. There were fewer insertions in abundant cord blood beta clonotypes, but memory repertoires showed no such pattern. Among beta out-of-frame sequences, excess sharing between twins appeared weaker.

The V end was cut by 4 bases, the J end by 0 bases, with 14 bases between. Looked up from germline, CDR1 is SGHDN and CDR2 is FVKESK. This CDR3 has 16 residues. Carrying unique molecular identifiers, the cDNA also gained a universal primer site through template switching. TCRdb passed the 5' RACE reads through MiXCR, listing each CDR3 protein once. The sample lists some 1,600,000 distinct CDR3 sequences; about 31% were seen once. This clonotype occurred a few times. The antigen is undetermined. The chain uses TRBV14 and TRBJ2-3; the D gene could be TRBD1 or TRBD2 (5 bases each). Sequenced input: cord blood. The sequence came from a newborn girl in good health. CDR3 protein: CASSPPRGTSTDTQYF. In DNA form, the CDR3 reads TGTGCCAGCAGCCCGCCCCGGGGCACAAGCACAGATACGCAGTATTTT.